The clone carrying this TCR beta chain was seen more than once but under ten times. Its antigen is unknown. This entry belongs to a study of T-cell reconstitution after alpha-beta-depleted transplantation in children. Whole-study findings and limits: For some patients, TCRbeta diversity was high at day 60 because of recipient T cells and thymic progenitors that survived.

The CDR3 loop spans 17 amino acids. The V gene's germline CDR1 is SGHAT and CDR2 FQNNGV. The V end was cut by 4 bases, the J end by 3 bases, with 18 bases between. As it was prepared, the TCRbeta library received unique molecular identifiers. TCRdb reprocessed the PCR reads via MiXCR and lists one record per CDR3 protein. The table has under 450,000 distinct CDR3 sequences, 15% to 20% seen once. Here the sequenced sample was PBMCs, mostly from graft donor cells, taken 360 days after TCRalphabeta/CD19-depleted stem cell transplant. The chain combines TRBV11-2 with TRBJ2-2, with D uncertain. The source is a boy in the first two years of life who had a stem cell transplant for Wiskott-Aldrich syndrome, so the T cells may come from the graft donor. The CDR3 region is CASSYLEGPDDTGELFF. DNA of the CDR3: TGTGCCAGCAGCTACCTGGAAGGTCCCGATGACACCGGGGAGCTGTTTTTT.